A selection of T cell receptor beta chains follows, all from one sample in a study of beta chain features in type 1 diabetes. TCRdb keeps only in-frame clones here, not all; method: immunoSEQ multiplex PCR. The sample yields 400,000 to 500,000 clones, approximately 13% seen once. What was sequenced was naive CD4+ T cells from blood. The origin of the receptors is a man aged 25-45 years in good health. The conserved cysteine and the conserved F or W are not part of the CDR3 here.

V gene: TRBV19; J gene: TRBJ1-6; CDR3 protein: ASSSKTGNSPLH
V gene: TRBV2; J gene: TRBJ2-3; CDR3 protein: ASSVSSSVTDTQY
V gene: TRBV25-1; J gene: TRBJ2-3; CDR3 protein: ASSQGTDTQY
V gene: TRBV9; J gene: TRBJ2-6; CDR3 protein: ASSGNRQAGANVLT
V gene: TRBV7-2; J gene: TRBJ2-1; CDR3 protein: ASSLTRRNEQF
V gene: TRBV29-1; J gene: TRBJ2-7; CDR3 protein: SVDGPNYEQY
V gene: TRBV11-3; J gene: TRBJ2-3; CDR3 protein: ASSYTTGTGRDTQY
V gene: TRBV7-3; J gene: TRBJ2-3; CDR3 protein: ASSPAGATDTQY
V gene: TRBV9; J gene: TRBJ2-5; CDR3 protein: ASSAGGETQY
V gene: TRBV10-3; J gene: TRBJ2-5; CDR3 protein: AISPRDREETQY
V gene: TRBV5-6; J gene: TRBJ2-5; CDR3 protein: ASSPLSGQETQY
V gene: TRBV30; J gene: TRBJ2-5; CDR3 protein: ACEGAETQY
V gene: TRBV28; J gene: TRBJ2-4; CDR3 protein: ASRTGQGVNIQY
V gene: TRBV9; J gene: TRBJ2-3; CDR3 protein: ASSVEGDTQY
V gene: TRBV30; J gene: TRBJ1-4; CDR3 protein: AWTYDRGLPSTNEKLF
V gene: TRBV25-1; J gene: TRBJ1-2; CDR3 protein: ASSEGRNYGYT
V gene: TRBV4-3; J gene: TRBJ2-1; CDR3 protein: ASSPPRGEQF
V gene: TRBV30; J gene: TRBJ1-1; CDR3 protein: AWALQGNTEAF
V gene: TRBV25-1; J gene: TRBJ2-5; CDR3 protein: ASSEELAGGETQY
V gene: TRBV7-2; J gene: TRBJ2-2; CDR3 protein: ASSPQEYTGELF
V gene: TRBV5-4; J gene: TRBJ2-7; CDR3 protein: ASSYQRGQMHEQY
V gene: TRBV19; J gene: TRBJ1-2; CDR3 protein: ASRPDRGRYT
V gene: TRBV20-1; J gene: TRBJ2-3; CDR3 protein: SAVWGNTQY
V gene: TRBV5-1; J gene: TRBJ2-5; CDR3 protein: ASSFGRVGETQY
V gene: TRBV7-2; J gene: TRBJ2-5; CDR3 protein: ASSFVAGGAETQY
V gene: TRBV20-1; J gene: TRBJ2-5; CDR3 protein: SATQETQY
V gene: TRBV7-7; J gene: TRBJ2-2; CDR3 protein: ASSLRTGSTGELF
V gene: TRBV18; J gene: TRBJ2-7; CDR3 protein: ASSAIGRSSYEQY
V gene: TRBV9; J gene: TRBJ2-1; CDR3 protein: ASSVEGRYNEQF
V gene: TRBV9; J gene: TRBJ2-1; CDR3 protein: ASSVAGGINEQF
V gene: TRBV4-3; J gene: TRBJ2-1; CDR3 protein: ASSQVGTSGNEQF
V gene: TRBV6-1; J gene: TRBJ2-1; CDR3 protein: ASSGLWVREYNEQF
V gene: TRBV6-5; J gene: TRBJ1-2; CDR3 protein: ASSSRPPGGYT
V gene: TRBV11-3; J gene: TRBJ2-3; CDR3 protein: ASSLEPVAGPQY
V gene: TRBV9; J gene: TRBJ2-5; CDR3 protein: ASSVDAGGYETQY
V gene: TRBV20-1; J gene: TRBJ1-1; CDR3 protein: SASQGSEAF
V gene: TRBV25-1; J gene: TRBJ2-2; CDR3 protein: ASSALDRGPRRELF
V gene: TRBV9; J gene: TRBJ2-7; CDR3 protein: ASSVGSESYEQY
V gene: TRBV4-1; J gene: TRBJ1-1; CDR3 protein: ASSQDLTGEYRGTF
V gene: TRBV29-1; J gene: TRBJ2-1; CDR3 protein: SVDASGINNEQF
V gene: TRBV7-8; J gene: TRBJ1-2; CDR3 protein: ASSLVVTGDGYT
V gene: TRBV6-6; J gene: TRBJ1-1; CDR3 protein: ASSKTGTEAF
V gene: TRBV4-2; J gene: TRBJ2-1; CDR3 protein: ASSQGVGLAYNEQF
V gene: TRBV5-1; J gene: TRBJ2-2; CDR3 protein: ASSLHGSLDTGELF
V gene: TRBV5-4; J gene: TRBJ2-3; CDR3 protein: ASSRDASTDTQY
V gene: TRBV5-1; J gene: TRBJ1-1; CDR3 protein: ASSGPQSLNTEAF
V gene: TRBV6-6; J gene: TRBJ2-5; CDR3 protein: ASTQRETQY
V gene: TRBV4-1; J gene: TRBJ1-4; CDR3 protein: ASSQVLGEKLF
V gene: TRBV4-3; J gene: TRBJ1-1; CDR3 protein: ASSQDLGGRTEAF
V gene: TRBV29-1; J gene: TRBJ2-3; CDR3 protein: SVALGASTDTQY
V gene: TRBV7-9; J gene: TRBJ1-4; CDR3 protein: ASSFTGPNEKLF
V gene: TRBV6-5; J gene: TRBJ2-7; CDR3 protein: ASKEGGEQY
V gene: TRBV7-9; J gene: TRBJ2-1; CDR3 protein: ASSLVGEI
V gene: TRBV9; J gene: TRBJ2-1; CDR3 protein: ASSVSGQYYNEQF
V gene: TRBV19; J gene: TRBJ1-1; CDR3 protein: ASSIDQGWTEAF